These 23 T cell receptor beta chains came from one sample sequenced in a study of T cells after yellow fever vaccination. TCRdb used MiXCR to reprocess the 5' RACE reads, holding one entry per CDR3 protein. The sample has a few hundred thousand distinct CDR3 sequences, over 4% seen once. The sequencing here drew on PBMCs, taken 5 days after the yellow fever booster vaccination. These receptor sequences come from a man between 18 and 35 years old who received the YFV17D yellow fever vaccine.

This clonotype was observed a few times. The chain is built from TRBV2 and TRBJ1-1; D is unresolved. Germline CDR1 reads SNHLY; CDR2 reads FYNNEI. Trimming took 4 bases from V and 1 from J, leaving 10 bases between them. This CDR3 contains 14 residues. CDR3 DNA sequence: TGTGCCAGCAGTGGGAGGGTTGAGAACACTGAAGCTTTCTTT. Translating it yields CASSGRVENTEAFF.

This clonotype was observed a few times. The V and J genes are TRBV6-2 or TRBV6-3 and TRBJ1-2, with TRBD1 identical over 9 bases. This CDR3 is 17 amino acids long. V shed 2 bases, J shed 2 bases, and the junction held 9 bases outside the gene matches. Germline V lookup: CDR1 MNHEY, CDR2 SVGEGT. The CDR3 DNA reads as TGTGCCAGCAGTTACCGCGGACAGGGGAAGGGCAACTATGGCTACACCTTC. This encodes CASSYRGQGKGNYGYTF.

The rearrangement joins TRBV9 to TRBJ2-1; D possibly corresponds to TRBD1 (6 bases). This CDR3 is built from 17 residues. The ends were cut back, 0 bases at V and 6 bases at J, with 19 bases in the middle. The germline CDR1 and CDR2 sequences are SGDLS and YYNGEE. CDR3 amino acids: CASSVEVSGTRGNEQFF. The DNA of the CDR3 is TGTGCCAGCAGCGTAGAAGTCTCCGGGACCAGGGGCAATGAGCAGTTCTTC.

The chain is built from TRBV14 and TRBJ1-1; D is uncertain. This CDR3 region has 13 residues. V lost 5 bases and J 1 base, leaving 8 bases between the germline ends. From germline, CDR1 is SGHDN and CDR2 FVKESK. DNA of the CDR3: TGTGCCAGCAGCGGGGTGGGGAACACTGAAGCTTTCTTT. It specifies CASSGVGNTEAFF.

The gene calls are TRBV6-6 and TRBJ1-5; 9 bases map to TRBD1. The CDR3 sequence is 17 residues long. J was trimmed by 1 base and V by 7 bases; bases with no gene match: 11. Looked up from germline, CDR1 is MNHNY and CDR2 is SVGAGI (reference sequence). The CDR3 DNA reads TGTGCCAGCATCTACCAGGCAGGGACAGGGAGCAATCAGCCCCAGCATTTT. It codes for CASIYQAGTGSNQPQHF.

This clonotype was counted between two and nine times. The CDR3 reads CASTPRGVNEQFF. CDR3 nucleotide sequence: TGCGCCAGCACTCCAAGGGGGGTCAATGAGCAGTTCTTC. V usage is TRBV5-1 and J usage is TRBJ2-1; either TRBD1 or TRBD2 may supply D (6 bases each). There are 13 residues in the CDR3. CDR1 is SGHRS and CDR2 is YFSETQ in the germline V gene. Trimming pared 6 bases from V and 6 bases from J, leaving 13 bases between.

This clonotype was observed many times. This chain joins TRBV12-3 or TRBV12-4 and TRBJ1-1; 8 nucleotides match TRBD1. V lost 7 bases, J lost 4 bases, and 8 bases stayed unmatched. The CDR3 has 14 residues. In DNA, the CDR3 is TGTGCCAGCACCTCACAGGGGGTGGGCACTGAAGCTTTCTTT. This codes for CASTSQGVGTEAFF.

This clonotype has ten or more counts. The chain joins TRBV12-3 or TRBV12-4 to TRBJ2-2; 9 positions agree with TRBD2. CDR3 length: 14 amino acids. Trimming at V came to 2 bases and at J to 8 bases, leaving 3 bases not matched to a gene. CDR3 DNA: TGTGCCAGCAGTTTACGTCTAGCGGGGGGGGAGCTGTTTTTT. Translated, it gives CASSLRLAGGELFF.

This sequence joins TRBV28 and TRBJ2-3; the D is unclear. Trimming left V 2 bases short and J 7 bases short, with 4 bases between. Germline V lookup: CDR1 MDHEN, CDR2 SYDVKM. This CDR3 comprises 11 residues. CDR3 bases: TGTGCCAGCAGTTTAATGAATACGCAGTATTTT. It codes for CASSLMNTQYF.

CDR3 bases: TGCAGTGGTCGAGAAGCTCGCGGGGCCACCGGGGAGCTGTTTTTT. Translation: CSGREARGATGELFF. The rearrangement links TRBV20-1 to TRBJ2-2, with a tentative D call TRBD2 (6 bases). The germline V and J ends were trimmed by 7 bases and 4 bases, with 19 bases remaining between them. CDR1 is DFQATT and CDR2 is SNEGSKA in the germline V gene (reference sequence). The CDR3 has 15 residues.

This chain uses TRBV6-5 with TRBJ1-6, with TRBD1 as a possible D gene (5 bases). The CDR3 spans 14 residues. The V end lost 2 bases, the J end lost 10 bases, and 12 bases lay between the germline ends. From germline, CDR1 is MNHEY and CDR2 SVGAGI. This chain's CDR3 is CASSYRQGVSPLHF. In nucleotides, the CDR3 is TGTGCCAGCAGTTACAGGCAGGGTGTATCACCCCTCCACTTT.

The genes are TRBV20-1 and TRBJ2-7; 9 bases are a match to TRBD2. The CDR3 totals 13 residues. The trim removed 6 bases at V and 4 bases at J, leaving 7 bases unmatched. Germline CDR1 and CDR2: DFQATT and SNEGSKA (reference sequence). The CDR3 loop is CSAGGGAGYEQYV. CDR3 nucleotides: TGCAGTGCCGGCGGGGGGGCGGGATACGAGCAGTACGTC.

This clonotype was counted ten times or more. CDR3 DNA sequence: TGTGCCAGCAGGAGTTGGGACACCTTCTATGGCTACACCTTC. Its translation: CASRSWDTFYGYTF. This chain joins TRBV11-2 and TRBJ1-2; TRBD1 might be the D (6 bases). V was pared by 6 bases and J by 4 bases, with 15 bases between. The CDR3 runs 14 residues. Germline values: CDR1 SGHAT, CDR2 FQNNGV. The variable domain in full, with the rest retrieved from reference TRBV11-2 and TRBJ1-2, is EAGVAQSPRYKIIEKRQSVAFWCNPISGHATLYWYQQILGQGPKLLIQFQNNGVVDDSQLPKDRFSAERLKGVDSTLKIQPAKLEDSAVYLCASRSWDTFYGYTFGSGTRLTVV.

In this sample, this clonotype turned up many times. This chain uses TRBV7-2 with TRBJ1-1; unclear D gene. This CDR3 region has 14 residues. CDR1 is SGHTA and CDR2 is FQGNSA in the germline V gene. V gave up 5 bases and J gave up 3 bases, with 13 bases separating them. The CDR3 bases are TGTGCCAGCAGCCCGCGTCCAATGGACACTGAAGCTTTCTTT. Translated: CASSPRPMDTEAFF. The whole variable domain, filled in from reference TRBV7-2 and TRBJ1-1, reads GAGVSQSPSNKVTEKGKDVELRCDPISGHTALYWYRQSLGQGLEFLIYFQGNSAPDKSGLPSDRFSAERTGGSVSTLTIQRTQQEDSAVYLCASSPRPMDTEAFFGQGTRLTVV.

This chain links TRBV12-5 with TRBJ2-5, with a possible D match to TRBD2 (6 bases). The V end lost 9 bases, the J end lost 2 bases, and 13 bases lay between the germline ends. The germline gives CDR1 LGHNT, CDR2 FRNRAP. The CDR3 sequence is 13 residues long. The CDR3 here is CASRPSGQETQYF. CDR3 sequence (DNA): TGTGCTAGCCGTCCGAGCGGGCAAGAGACCCAGTACTTC.

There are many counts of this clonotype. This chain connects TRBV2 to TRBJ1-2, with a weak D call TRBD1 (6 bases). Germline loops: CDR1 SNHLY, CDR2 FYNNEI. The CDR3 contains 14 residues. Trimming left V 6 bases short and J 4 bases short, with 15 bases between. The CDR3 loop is CASRVDGTPYGYTF. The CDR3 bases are TGTGCCAGCAGAGTGGATGGGACACCCTATGGCTACACCTTC. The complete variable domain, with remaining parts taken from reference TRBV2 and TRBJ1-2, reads EPEVTQTPSHQVTQMGQEVILRCVPISNHLYFYWYRQILGQKVEFLVSFYNNEISEKSEIFDDQFSVERPDGSNFTLKIRSTKLEDSAMYFCASRVDGTPYGYTFGSGTRLTVV.

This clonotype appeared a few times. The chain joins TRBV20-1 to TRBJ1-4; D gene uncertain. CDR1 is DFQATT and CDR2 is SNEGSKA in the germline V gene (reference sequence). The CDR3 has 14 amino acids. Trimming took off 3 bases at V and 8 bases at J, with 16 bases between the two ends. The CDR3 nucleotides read TGCAGTGCTAGTACCCCCTCCGAGGGAGAAAAACTGTTTTTT. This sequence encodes CSASTPSEGEKLFF.

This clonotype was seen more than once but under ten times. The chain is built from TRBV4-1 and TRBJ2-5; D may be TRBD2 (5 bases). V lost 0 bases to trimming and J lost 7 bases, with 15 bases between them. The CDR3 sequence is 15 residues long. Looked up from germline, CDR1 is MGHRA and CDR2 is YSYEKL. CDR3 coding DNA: TGCGCCAGCAGCCAAGAATGGACGGACTCGGGGACCCAGTACTTC. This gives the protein CASSQEWTDSGTQYF.

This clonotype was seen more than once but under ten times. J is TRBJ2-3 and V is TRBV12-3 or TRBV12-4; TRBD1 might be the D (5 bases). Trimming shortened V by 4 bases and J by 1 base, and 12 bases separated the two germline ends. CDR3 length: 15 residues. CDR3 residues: CASSSQDGRTDTQYF. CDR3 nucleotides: TGTGCCAGCAGTTCACAGGACGGCCGCACAGATACGCAGTATTTT.

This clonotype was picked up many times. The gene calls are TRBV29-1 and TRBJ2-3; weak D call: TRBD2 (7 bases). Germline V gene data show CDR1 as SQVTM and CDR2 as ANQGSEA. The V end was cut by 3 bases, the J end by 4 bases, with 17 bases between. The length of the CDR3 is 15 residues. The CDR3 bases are TGCAGCGTTGATAGTCGGGGGGCCGGCTCAGATACGCAGTATTTT. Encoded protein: CSVDSRGAGSDTQYF.

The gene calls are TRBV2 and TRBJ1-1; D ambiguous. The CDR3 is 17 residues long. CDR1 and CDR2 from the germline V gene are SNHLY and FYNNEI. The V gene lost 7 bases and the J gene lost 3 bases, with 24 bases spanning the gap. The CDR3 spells CASTPLLGLPMDTEAFF. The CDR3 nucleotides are TGTGCCAGCACTCCCCTTTTAGGGCTACCAATGGACACTGAAGCTTTCTTT.

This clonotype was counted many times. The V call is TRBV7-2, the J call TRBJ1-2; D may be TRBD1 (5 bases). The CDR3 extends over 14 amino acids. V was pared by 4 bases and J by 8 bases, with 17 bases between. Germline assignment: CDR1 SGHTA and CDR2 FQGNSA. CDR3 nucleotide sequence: TGTGCCAGCAGCTGGCAGGGACTCAAGGGGGGCTACACCTTC. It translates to CASSWQGLKGGYTF.

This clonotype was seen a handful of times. CDR3 DNA: TGCAGCGCCACAACCGGGACAGCCTCCTACAATGAGCAGTTCTTC. This gives the protein CSATTGTASYNEQFF. The V gene is TRBV29-1, the J gene TRBJ2-1; TRBD1 agrees at 7 bases. This CDR3 spans 15 amino acids. V lost 7 bases, J lost 0 bases, and 9 bases stayed unmatched. Germline CDR1 and CDR2: SQVTM and ANQGSEA.